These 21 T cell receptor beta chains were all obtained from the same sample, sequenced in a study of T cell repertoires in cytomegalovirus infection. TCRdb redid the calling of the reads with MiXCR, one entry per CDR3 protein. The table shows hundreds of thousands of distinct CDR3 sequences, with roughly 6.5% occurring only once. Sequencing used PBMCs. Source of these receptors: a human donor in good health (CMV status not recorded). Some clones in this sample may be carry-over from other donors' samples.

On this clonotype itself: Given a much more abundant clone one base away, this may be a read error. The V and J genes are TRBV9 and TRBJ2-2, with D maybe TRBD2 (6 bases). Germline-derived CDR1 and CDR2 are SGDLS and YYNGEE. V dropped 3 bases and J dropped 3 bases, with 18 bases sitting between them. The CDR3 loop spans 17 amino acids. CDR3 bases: TGTGCCAGCAGCGCGCCGAGACGGAGGGCTGACACCGGGGAGCTGTTTTTT. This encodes CASSAPRRRADTGELFF.

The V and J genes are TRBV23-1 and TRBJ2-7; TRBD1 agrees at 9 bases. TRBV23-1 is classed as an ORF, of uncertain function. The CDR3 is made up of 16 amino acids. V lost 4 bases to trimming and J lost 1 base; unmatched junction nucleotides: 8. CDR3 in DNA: TGCGCCAGCAGTCCGTCTACCGGGACAGGGTCCTACGAGCAGTACTTC. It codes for CASSPSTGTGSYEQYF.

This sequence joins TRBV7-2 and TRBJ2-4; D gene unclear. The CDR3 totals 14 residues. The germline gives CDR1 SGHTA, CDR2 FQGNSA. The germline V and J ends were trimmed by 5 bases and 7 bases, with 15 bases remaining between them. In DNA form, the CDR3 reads TGTGCCAGCAGCCCGGACGGTGAACCGAACATTCAGTACTTC. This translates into CASSPDGEPNIQYF.

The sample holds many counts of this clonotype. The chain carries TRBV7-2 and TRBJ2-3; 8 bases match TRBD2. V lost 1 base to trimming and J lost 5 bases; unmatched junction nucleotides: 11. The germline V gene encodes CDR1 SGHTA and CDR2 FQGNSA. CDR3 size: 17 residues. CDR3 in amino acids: CASSLDVGGGRRDTQYF. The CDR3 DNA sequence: TGTGCCAGCAGCTTAGATGTAGGCGGGGGGCGGAGAGATACGCAGTATTTT.

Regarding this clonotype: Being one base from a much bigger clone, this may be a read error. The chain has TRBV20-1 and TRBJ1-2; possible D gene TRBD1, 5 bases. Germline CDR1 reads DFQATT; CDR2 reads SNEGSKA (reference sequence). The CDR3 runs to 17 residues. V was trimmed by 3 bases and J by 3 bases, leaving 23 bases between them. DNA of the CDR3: TGCAGTGCTAGCCTAAAACGGACACTAGGGTCAGACTATGGCTACACCTTC. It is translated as CSASLKRTLGSDYGYTF.

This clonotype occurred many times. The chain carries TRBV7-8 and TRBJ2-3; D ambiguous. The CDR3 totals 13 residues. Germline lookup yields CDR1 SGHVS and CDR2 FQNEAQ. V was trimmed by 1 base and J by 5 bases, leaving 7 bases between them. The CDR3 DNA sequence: TGTGCCAGCAGCTTAGACGGAAGAGATACGCAGTATTTT. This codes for CASSLDGRDTQYF. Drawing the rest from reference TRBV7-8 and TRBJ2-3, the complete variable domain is GAGVSQSPRYKVAKRGQDVALRCDPISGHVSLFWYQQALGQGPEFLTYFQNEAQLDKSGLPSDRFFAERPEGSVSTLKIQRTQQEDSAVYLCASSLDGRDTQYFGPGTRLTVL.

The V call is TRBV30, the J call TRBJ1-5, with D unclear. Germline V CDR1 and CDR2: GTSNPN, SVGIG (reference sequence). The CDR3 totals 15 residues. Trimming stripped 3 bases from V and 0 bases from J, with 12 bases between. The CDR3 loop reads CAWSAGPYSNQPQHF. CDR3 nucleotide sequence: TGTGCCTGGAGCGCGGGCCCTTATAGCAATCAGCCCCAGCATTTT.

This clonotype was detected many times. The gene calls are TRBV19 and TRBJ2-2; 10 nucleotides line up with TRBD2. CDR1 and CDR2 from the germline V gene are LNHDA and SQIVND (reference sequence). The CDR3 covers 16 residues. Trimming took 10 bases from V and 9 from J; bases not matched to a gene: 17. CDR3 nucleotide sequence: TGTGCCACCACTCCCCTAGCGGGGGACCCCGCCCGGGAGCTGTTTTTT. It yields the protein CATTPLAGDPARELFF.

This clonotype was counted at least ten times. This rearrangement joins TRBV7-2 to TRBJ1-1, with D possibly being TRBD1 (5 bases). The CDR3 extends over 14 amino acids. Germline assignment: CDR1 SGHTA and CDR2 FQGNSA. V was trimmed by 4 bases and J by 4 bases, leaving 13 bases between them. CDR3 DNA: TGTGCCAGCAGCTCAAGACAGAAGCCCACTGAAGCTTTCTTT. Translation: CASSSRQKPTEAFF.

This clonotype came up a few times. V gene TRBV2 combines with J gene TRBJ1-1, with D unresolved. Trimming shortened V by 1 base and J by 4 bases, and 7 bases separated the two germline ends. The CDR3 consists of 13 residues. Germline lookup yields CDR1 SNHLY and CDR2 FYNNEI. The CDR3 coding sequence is TGTGCCAGCAGTGAAGAGGTGGGCACTGAAGCTTTCTTT. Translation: CASSEEVGTEAFF. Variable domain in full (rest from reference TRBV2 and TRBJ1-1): EPEVTQTPSHQVTQMGQEVILRCVPISNHLYFYWYRQILGQKVEFLVSFYNNEISEKSEIFDDQFSVERPDGSNFTLKIRSTKLEDSAMYFCASSEEVGTEAFFGQGTRLTVV.

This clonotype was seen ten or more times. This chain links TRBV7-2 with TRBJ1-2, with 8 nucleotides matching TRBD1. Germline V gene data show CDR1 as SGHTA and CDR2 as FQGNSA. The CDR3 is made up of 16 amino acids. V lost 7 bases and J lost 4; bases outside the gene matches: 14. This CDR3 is CASTTVGVGTGYGYTF. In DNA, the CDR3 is TGTGCCAGCACCACTGTGGGGGTAGGGACAGGCTATGGCTACACCTTC.

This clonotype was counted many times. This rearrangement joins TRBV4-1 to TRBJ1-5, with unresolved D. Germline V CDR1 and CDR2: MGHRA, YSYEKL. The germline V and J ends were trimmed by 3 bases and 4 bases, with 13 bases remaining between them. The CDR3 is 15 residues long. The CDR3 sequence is CASSQVAAANQPQHF. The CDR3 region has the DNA TGCGCCAGCAGCCAGGTGGCGGCAGCGAATCAGCCCCAGCATTTT.

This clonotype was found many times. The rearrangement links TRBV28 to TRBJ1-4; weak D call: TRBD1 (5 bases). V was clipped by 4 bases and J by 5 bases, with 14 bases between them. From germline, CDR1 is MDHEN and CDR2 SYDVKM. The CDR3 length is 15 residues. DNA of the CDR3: TGTGCCAGCAGTTCCCTGGAGGGGTTGAATGAAAAACTGTTTTTT. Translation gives CASSSLEGLNEKLFF.

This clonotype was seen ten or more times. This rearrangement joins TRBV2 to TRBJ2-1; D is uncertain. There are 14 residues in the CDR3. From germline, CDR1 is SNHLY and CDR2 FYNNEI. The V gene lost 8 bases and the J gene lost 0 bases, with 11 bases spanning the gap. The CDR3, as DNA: TGTGCCAGCTTCCTGACCCGCTCCTACAATGAGCAGTTCTTC. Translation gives CASFLTRSYNEQFF.

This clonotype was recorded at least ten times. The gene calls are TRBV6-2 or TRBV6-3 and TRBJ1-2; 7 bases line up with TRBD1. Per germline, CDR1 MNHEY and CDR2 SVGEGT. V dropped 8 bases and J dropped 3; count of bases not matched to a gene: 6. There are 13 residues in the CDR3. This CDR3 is CASGTTGDYGYTF. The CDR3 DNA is TGTGCCAGCGGAACTACAGGGGACTATGGCTACACCTTC.

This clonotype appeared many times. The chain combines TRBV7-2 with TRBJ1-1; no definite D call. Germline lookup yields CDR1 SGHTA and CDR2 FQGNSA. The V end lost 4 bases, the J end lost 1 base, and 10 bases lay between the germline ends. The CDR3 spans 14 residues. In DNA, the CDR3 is TGTGCCAGCAGCTCACCCTGGAGGAACACTGAAGCTTTCTTT. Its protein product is CASSSPWRNTEAFF.

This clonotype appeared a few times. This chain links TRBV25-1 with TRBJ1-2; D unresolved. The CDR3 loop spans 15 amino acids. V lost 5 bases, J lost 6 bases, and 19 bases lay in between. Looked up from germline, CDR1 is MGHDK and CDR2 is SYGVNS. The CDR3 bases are TGTGCCAGCAGTTCTCAAGGAACGGCCCGCGATGGCTACACCTTC. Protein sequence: CASSSQGTARDGYTF.

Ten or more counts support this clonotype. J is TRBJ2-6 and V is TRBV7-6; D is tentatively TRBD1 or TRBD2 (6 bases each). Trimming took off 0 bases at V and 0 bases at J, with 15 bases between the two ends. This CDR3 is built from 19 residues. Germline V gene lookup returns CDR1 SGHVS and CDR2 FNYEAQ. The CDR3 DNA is TGTGCCAGCAGCTTAGCGCTGGGGGGCCTCATCTCTGGGGCCAACGTCCTGACTTTC. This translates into CASSLALGGLISGANVLTF.

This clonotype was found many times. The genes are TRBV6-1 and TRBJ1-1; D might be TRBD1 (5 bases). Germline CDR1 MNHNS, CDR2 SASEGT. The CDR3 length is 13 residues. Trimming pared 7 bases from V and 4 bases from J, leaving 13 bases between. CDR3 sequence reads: CASMSGALTEAFF. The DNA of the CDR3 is TGTGCCAGCATGTCCGGGGCCCTCACTGAAGCTTTCTTT.

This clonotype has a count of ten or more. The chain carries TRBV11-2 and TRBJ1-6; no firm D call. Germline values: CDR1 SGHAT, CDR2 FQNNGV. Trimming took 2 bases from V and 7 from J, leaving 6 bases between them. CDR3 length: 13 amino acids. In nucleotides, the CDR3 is TGTGCCAGCAGCTTAAAGGGCAATTCACCCCTCCACTTT. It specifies CASSLKGNSPLHF.

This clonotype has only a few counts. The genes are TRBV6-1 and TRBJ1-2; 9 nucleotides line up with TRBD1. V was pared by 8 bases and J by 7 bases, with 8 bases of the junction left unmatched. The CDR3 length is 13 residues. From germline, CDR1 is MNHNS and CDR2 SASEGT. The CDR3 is CASSGTGSPGYTF. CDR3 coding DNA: TGTGCCAGCTCCGGGACAGGGTCCCCTGGCTACACCTTC.